The rows below give T cell receptor beta chains drawn from one sample of a study of T cells in Graves' hyperthyroidism and ophthalmopathy. One entry per CDR3 protein, called by TCRdb with MiXCR from the multiplex PCR reads. The repertoire has about 35,000 distinct CDR3 sequences, around 48% of them found once; the top ten carry approximately 6.2%. Sequencing used blood. The receptors shown here come from a woman aged 45 to 65 with Graves' hyperthyroidism that later progressed to Graves' ophthalmopathy. Each CDR3 is given with its conserved first and last residue. The D gene is left open where the match is weak. Some rows mark clone size as missing; the rest say once, few, many or name a class of expanded clone.

cdr3_aa,cdr3_nt,v_call,j_call,clone_size,cdr3_length,d_call
CASSPGVGLAVGGRYEQYF,TGTGCCAGCAGCCCAGGAGTCGGGCTAGCGGTTGGGGGCCGCTACGAGCAGTACTTC,TRBV7-3,TRBJ2-7,.,19,.
CASSLSGTGGTEAFF,TGTGCCAGCAGCTTGTCCGGGACAGGGGGAACTGAAGCTTTCTTT,TRBV7-6,TRBJ1-1,.,15,TRBD1
CASSLGLVVVQYF,TGTGCCAGCAGCTTAGGGTTGGTTGTTGTGCAGTATTTT,TRBV7-2,TRBJ2-3,many,13,.
CASSFTGGETRYF,TGCGCCAGCAGTTTTACAGGGGGAGAGACCCGGTACTTC,TRBV5-5,TRBJ2-5,once,13,TRBD1
CASSQASYNSPLHF,TGTGCCAGCAGCCAGGCAAGCTATAATTCACCCCTCCACTTT,TRBV12-3/TRBV12-4,TRBJ1-6,many,14,.
CASSGYYRARNTEAFF,TGTGCCAGCAGTGGATATTACAGGGCACGGAACACTGAAGCTTTCTTT,TRBV6-1,TRBJ1-1,many,16,.
CASSQGQGSYEQYF,TGTGCTAGCAGCCAGGGACAGGGCTCCTACGAGCAGTACTTC,TRBV7-7,TRBJ2-7,medium-sized,14,TRBD1
CASSPFQGGIETQYF,TGTGCCAGCAGTCCCTTCCAAGGGGGTATAGAGACCCAGTACTTC,TRBV12-3/TRBV12-4,TRBJ2-5,.,15,.
CASSVTSGLYGYTF,TGTGCCAGCAGTGTAACATCGGGGCTCTATGGCTACACCTTC,TRBV6-1,TRBJ1-2,many,14,.
CSVDEYNEQFF,TGCAGCGTTGACGAGTACAATGAGCAGTTCTTC,TRBV29-1,TRBJ2-1,few,11,.
CASSLQGAGHTDTQYF,TGTGCCAGCAGCCTGCAGGGTGCGGGACACACAGATACGCAGTATTTT,TRBV7-3,TRBJ2-3,many,16,.
CASSGTSGRAQGGETQYF,TGTGCCAGTAGTGGGACTAGCGGGAGGGCCCAAGGCGGGGAGACCCAGTACTTC,TRBV19,TRBJ2-5,.,18,TRBD2
CARDLKREGPLNEQFF,TGTGCAAGAGACCTTAAGCGGGAGGGCCCTCTCAATGAGCAGTTCTTC,TRBV12-3/TRBV12-4,TRBJ2-1,.,16,TRBD2
CASSSLAAIAGYYEQYF,TGTGCCAGCAGCTCTCTAGCCGCGATAGCCGGATACTACGAGCAGTACTTC,TRBV7-9,TRBJ2-7,many,17,.
CAISPGLSTGELFF,TGTGCCATCAGTCCGGGACTCAGCACCGGGGAGCTGTTTTTT,TRBV10-3,TRBJ2-2,once,14,.
CASSLEQGRETQYF,TGTGCCAGCAGCTTGGAACAGGGGCGCGAGACCCAGTACTTC,TRBV5-5,TRBJ2-5,.,14,TRBD1
CASSYFSSREGYTF,TGTGCTAGCAGTTACTTTTCTAGCCGTGAGGGCTACACCTTC,TRBV6-5,TRBJ1-2,.,14,.
CASGRVAGKNEQYF,TGTGCTAGCGGCCGCGTCGCAGGAAAGAACGAGCAGTACTTC,TRBV7-9,TRBJ2-7,.,14,.
CASSSRGRAGKTQYF,TGTGCCAGTAGTAGTCGTGGGAGGGCCGGTAAGACCCAGTACTTC,TRBV19,TRBJ2-5,many,15,TRBD2
CASSLDGRVGSYEQCF,TGTGCCAGCAGCTTAGACGGCAGGGTTGGCTCCTACGAGCAGTGCTTC,TRBV11-1,TRBJ2-7,.,16,.
CASRGRQVVRDTEAFF,TGTGCCAGCAGGGGGCGACAGGTCGTCAGGGACACTGAAGCTTTCTTT,TRBV12-3/TRBV12-4,TRBJ1-1,many,16,.
CASSLARREPTLLYNEQFF,TGTGCCAGCAGCTTAGCGCGGCGGGAACCTACGTTGCTTTACAATGAGCAGTTCTTC,TRBV7-6,TRBJ2-1,many,19,.
CASSLGANVLTF,TGTGCCAGCAGCTTAGGGGCCAACGTCCTGACTTTC,TRBV7-6,TRBJ2-6,.,12,.